Shown below are 21 T cell receptor beta chains from a single sample sequenced in a study of neoadjuvant nivolumab and ipilimumab in lung cancer. Sequencing used immunoSEQ multiplex PCR; TCRdb keeps in-frame clones, though not all of them. This table holds some 5,600 clones, about nine tenths found once. The starting material was blood, obtained after neoadjuvant nivolumab, alone or with ipilimumab, at or shortly before surgery. The receptors come from an adult with non-small cell lung cancer. Some clones in this sample may be carry-over from other donors' samples.

This clone was counted only a few times. Mismatch with germline at one junction end may stem from a read error. This chain connects TRBV7-7 to TRBJ2-2; D is ambiguous. This CDR3 comprises 12 residues. Germline-derived CDR1 and CDR2 are SSHAT and FNYEAQ (reference sequence). The CDR3 coding sequence is TGTGCTAGCAGCCAGGACGGCGGGGAGCTGTTTTTT. As protein: CASSQDGGELFF.

This clone was detected only once. Germline is not matched at one junction end, which may reflect a read error. The rearrangement joins TRBV5-3 to TRBJ1-5, with D tentatively TRBD1 (6 bases). TRBV5-3 carries the ORF label, with uncertain function. The CDR3 length is 15 residues. CDR3 sequence (DNA): TGTGCCAGCAGCTTGGCGGACAGTTCTAATCAGCCCCAGCATTTT. Translation: CASSLADSSNQPQHF.

This chain joins TRBV14 and TRBJ2-4; a weak D match, TRBD2 (6 bases). V dropped 6 bases and J dropped 9 bases, with 15 bases sitting between them. From germline, CDR1 is SGHDN and CDR2 FVKESK. CDR3 length: 13 residues. CDR3 residues: CASSKTGEGIQYF. In DNA form, the CDR3 reads TGTGCCAGCAGTAAAACGGGAGAGGGCATTCAGTACTTC.

The chain carries TRBV20-1 and TRBJ2-7; 8 bases fit TRBD2. Trimming took 6 bases from V and 6 from J; bases not matched to a gene: 4. CDR1 and CDR2 from the germline V gene are DFQATT and SNEGSKA (reference sequence). The CDR3 has 11 amino acids. The CDR3 DNA is TGCAGTGCGGGACTAGTAAGCGAGCAGTACTTC. This encodes CSAGLVSEQYF.

The CDR3 nucleotides are TGCGCCAGCAGACTACCTCGGGAGGGAGTTGTAGAGACCCAGTACTTC. Protein: CASRLPREGVVETQYF. The V call is TRBV5-1, the J call TRBJ2-5; 8 nucleotides agree with TRBD2. V trimming: 5 bases; J trimming: 4 bases; junction bases outside the gene matches: 13. The CDR3 loop spans 16 amino acids. Germline V gene lookup returns CDR1 SGHRS and CDR2 YFSETQ.

The chain is built from TRBV2 and TRBJ2-3; perhaps TRBD1 as D (5 bases). V lost 3 bases and J 0 bases, leaving 7 bases between the germline ends. The germline V gene has CDR1 SNHLY and CDR2 FYNNEI. This CDR3 is 14 amino acids long. This CDR3 reads CASSEGRSTDTQYF. The CDR3 DNA sequence: TGTGCCAGCAGTGAGGGGCGGAGCACAGATACGCAGTATTTT.

The V call is TRBV27, the J call TRBJ2-2; 8 bases agree with TRBD2. The CDR3 has 16 amino acids. Germline values: CDR1 MNHEY, CDR2 SMNVEV (reference sequence). The ends lost 2 bases at V and 4 bases at J; junction bases unmatched: 6. The DNA of the CDR3 is TGTGCCAGCAGTTTAGACGGGAGGGCGGGCACCGGGGAGCTGTTTTTT. Translated: CASSLDGRAGTGELFF.

The genes are TRBV27 and TRBJ2-2; D is ambiguous. Germline assignment: CDR1 MNHEY and CDR2 SMNVEV (reference sequence). The CDR3 runs to 14 residues. Deletions cut 5 bases from V and 6 bases from J, with 13 bases between. The chain's CDR3 is CASSPVVGAGELFF. DNA of the CDR3: TGTGCCAGCAGTCCCGTAGTAGGAGCCGGGGAGCTGTTTTTT.

This clone was seen only a few times. The chain is built from TRBV29-1 and TRBJ2-2; 9 bases agree with TRBD2. V trimming: 6 bases; J trimming: 5 bases; junction bases outside the gene matches: 10. This CDR3 has 15 residues. Looked up from germline, CDR1 is SQVTM and CDR2 is ANQGSEA. CDR3 nucleotides: TGCAGCGTCGCCTCAGCGGGAGGTAATACCGGGGAGCTGTTTTTT. Protein sequence: CSVASAGGNTGELFF.

The rearrangement joins TRBV7-8 to TRBJ2-5, with TRBD2 as a possible D gene (5 bases). Germline V gene sequence: CDR1 SGHVS, CDR2 FQNEAQ. This CDR3 spans 15 amino acids. Trimming left V 5 bases short and J 9 bases short, with 22 bases between. CDR3 loop: CASSPLTGPDGAQYF. CDR3 in DNA: TGTGCCAGCAGCCCGCTTACCGGGCCTGACGGGGCCCAGTACTTC.

The J gene is TRBJ1-2, the V gene TRBV5-1, with TRBD1 as a possible D gene (5 bases). Germline V gives CDR1 SGHRS, CDR2 YFSETQ. CDR3 length equals 15 residues. V was shortened by 0 bases and J by 2 bases, with 11 bases between the two germline ends. The CDR3 spells CASSLGQTDNYGYTF. The CDR3 DNA is TGCGCCAGCAGCTTGGGGCAGACAGACAACTATGGCTACACCTTC.

This clone was seen just once. The chain combines TRBV13 with TRBJ2-7, with D possibly matching TRBD2 (7 bases). Germline V CDR1 and CDR2: PRHDT, FYEKMQ (reference sequence). V dropped 6 bases and J dropped 4 bases, with 16 bases sitting between them. The CDR3 has 14 residues. The CDR3 loop is CASSYGGQKYEQYF. CDR3 nucleotide sequence: TGTGCCAGCAGTTACGGGGGGCAGAAATACGAGCAGTACTTC.

The chain combines TRBV6-1 with TRBJ2-3, with a possible D match to TRBD2 (5 bases). CDR1 and CDR2 from the germline V gene are MNHNS and SASEGT. The CDR3 sequence is 14 residues long. V lost 6 bases to trimming and J lost 0 bases, with 10 bases between them. DNA of the CDR3: TGTGCCAGCAGGTGGGAGCCTAGCACAGATACGCAGTATTTT. The encoded protein is CASRWEPSTDTQYF.

The J gene is TRBJ1-5, the V gene TRBV9; possible D gene TRBD1, 5 bases. Germline V gene sequence: CDR1 SGDLS, CDR2 YYNGEE. V dropped 0 bases and J dropped 3 bases, with 16 bases sitting between them. The CDR3 totals 17 residues. The CDR3 nucleotides read TGTGCCAGCAGCGTAGATACAGGACGCAGGGCCAATCAGCCCCAGCATTTT. It specifies CASSVDTGRRANQPQHF.

In its sample, this clone was seen once. The CDR3: CSARLAGVRYF. CDR3 nucleotide sequence: TGCAGTGCTAGACTAGCGGGAGTCAGGTATTTT. The chain carries TRBV20-1 and TRBJ2-3, with 10 bases lining up with TRBD2. The germline gives CDR1 DFQATT, CDR2 SNEGSKA (reference sequence). The CDR3 covers 11 residues. The V and J ends lost 2 bases and 14 bases, in that order; junction bases with no gene match: 4.

The gene calls are TRBV6-5 and TRBJ2-6; the D gene is possibly TRBD2 (6 bases). Germline CDR1 reads MNHEY; CDR2 reads SVGAGI. V was shortened by 0 bases and J by 0 bases, with 6 bases between the two germline ends. This CDR3 is 16 amino acids long. As DNA, the CDR3 is TGTGCCAGCAGTTACTCGCGGGACTCTGGGGCCAACGTCCTGACTTTC. Protein sequence: CASSYSRDSGANVLTF.

The chain uses TRBV25-1 and TRBJ2-2; D assignment may be TRBD1 or TRBD2 (5 bases each). CDR1 MGHDK and CDR2 SYGVNS come from the germline V gene. Trimming shortened V by 6 bases and J by 3 bases, and 17 bases separated the two germline ends. The CDR3 length is 16 residues. The CDR3 spells CASSTFRDRHTGELFF. CDR3 coding DNA: TGTGCCAGCAGCACCTTCCGGGACCGTCACACCGGGGAGCTGTTTTTT.

This clone is a singleton in its sample. This chain links TRBV23-1 with TRBJ2-7; D is uncertain. TRBV23-1 is noted as an ORF with a role that remains uncertain. There are 15 residues in the CDR3. V was shortened by 7 bases and J by 0 bases, with 16 bases between the two germline ends. The CDR3 protein is CASIPVRSSSYEQYF. CDR3 in DNA: TGCGCCAGCATCCCGGTAAGGAGCAGCTCCTACGAGCAGTACTTC.

V and J are TRBV12-5 and TRBJ2-2; D may be TRBD2 (6 bases). The CDR3 is made up of 17 amino acids. With 0 bases removed from V and 1 base from J, the gap between germline ends came to 12 bases. Germline V gene lookup returns CDR1 LGHNT and CDR2 FRNRAP. The DNA of the CDR3 is TGTGCTAGTGGTTTGGTACAAGGAGGGATGAACACCGGGGAGCTGTTTTTT. Encoded protein: CASGLVQGGMNTGELFF.

This sequence joins TRBV6-6 and TRBJ1-1; no definite D call. The germline V gene has CDR1 MNHNY and CDR2 SVGAGI (reference sequence). The length of the CDR3 is 14 residues. The ends were cut back, 0 bases at V and 6 bases at J, with 11 bases in the middle. This CDR3 is CASSYSRGSPEAFF. The CDR3 DNA sequence: TGTGCCAGCAGTTACTCGAGAGGGTCGCCTGAAGCTTTCTTT.

The chain recombines TRBV6-5 with TRBJ1-5; D not certain. CDR3 length equals 13 residues. Trimming took off 0 bases at V and 6 bases at J, with 6 bases between the two ends. Looked up from germline, CDR1 is MNHEY and CDR2 is SVGAGI. CDR3 sequence: CASSYSRVQPQHF. The CDR3 DNA follows: TGTGCCAGCAGTTACTCCCGCGTTCAGCCCCAGCATTTT.